This TCR beta chain was identified in a study of blood T cells in healthy people across ages (dated by TCRdb to about 2015). Study-level background: In model experiments, roughly one uniquely barcoded TCR beta cDNA molecule per two T cells was captured by template switching. The study measured age-related changes in TCR beta repertoire diversity using deep sequencing normalized with unique cDNA molecular identifiers. The donors were split into four age groups: young (average 16 years), middle-aged (about 40), aged (approximately 60) and long-lived (approximately 80). Two additional independent replicas of 1 million unique cDNA reads from the same blood draw were analyzed for two donors (one aged 18 to 29 and one aged 80 or older). Summary of the overall study and its limitations: The CMV infection status of donors was not known, potentially confounding age-related changes in expanded clonotypes. Compared with the aged group, the long-lived group had more naive CD4+ T cells, fewer expanded clones and increased TCR diversity, a pattern suggesting age selection. There was a strong correlation between observed TCR beta diversity and the percentage of naive T cells measured by flow cytometry. Observed TCR beta diversity per million T cells fell roughly linearly with age, and a significant reduction was already apparent by age around 40. Conclusive comparison of naive and antigen-experienced compartments was prevented by the profiling of bulk unsorted PBMCs. Estimates of total diversity from one million sequenced T cells were regarded as lower bounds and underestimates.

To note about this clonotype: Its antigen is not yet known. No qualities accompany the bases; no much larger clone lies one base away.

The library relied on 5' RACE. Sequencing was carried out with an Illumina HiSeq 2500. A second PCR of 7 to 11 cycles was performed with a sample-barcoded 5' primer and a J-beta primer mix. Each TCR beta cDNA molecule received a unique molecular identifier from a template-switch 5' adaptor carrying 12 random nucleotides. At least 2.5 million CDR3-containing paired-end reads were obtained from each sample. First-strand cDNA was synthesized from all RNA with the Mint cDNA synthesis kit, primed by a TRBC-specific oligonucleotide. Following uracil-DNA glycosylase treatment, all cDNA underwent a first 18-cycle PCR with the universal primers M1SS and BC2_uni_R. On the authors' methods: For normalization, 1 million high-quality reads, each with a distinct molecular identifier, were randomly selected from each sample. Instead of being binned into consensus sequences, reads with shared molecular identifiers were discarded. MiTCR, set to a Q25 quality threshold and the strictest error-elimination algorithm, was used for CDR3 identification, clonotype clustering and error correction. Lower-bound total TCR beta diversity was estimated with a nonparametric unseen species model using Euler transformation. TCRdb reprocessed the public reads (quality trimming at Q25 with fastp, clone calling with MiXCR) and kept in-frame beta chains. Each record represents a unique CDR3 protein, reported with the most common genes and DNA among its rows. The V and J calls, along with clone size, are taken from TCRdb and not from the paper's own processing. This sample gives around 800,000 distinct CDR3 sequences in total; around 24% of them show up just once. 3% of the sample goes to the ten largest clones.

Relative to germline, V is missing 6 bases and J is missing 3 bases, with 5 bases of the junction outside any gene match. The germline V gene encodes CDR1 SGHRS and CDR2 YFSETQ. From its cysteine to its phenylalanine, the CDR3 spans 14 amino acids. Only the CDR3 region is kept as DNA, spanning 42 bases read in frame from base 1. Systemically healthy Caucasian individuals from Russia, some 40 in total and aged roughly 6 to 95 years, were included as donors. About 10 milliliters of peripheral blood were collected from each donor into EDTA-treated Vacutainer tubes. PBMCs were isolated by Ficoll-Paque density-gradient centrifugation, with at least 6 million obtained per sample. Trizol reagent was used to extract total RNA from the PBMCs, yielding at least 5 micrograms per sample. The percentages of naive CD45RAhigh/CD27high T cells were determined by flow cytometry on a PBMC aliquot from every donor.

Separately, the same data were catalogued under a study of T cells of mothers and their children. The second study's authors report: The donors were nine systemically healthy Caucasian individuals, made up of three mothers and their six children. cDNA synthesis consumed the entire amount of extracted RNA, loaded at approximately 1.4 ug RNA in each 15 ul reaction. In the second PCR, sample barcodes and 2-4 random nucleotides were introduced via the M1S primer. Each mother yielded over 8 million TCR beta CDR3 reads and each child 3 million to 3.5 million reads. Thymic selection similarly shapes TCR recombination output in related and unrelated pairs, with minor effect from inherited differences. Related mother-child pairs always showed normalized repertoire overlap that was slightly higher than in unrelated mother-child pairs, though the difference was never significant. With a sensitivity of 90 to 100 clones per million clonotypes, no persistent microchimeric T cell clones were detected. The study used deep NGS to compare TCR beta repertoires of mothers and children, seeking features distinguishing related mother-child pairs from unrelated individuals. On average, the children were approximately 11 +/- 4 years old, while the mothers were about 37 +/- 4 years old. After adapter ligation was performed with NEBNext reagents, the libraries were sequenced on an Illumina HiSeq 2000 with 100+100 nt paired-end reads. To prevent cross-contamination, the mother and child libraries were prepared one month apart and sequenced in separate runs. For each donor, somewhere between 500,000 and 2,000,000 distinct TCR beta clonotypes were identified. Naive TCR beta clonotypes were estimated from low-frequency clonotypes matched to each donor's FACS-determined naive share, without sorting.

The chain couples TRBV5-1 to TRBJ2-3, with 9 central nucleotides matching TRBD2. This TCR came from a boy aged 5 to 17 in good health. Sequencing used blood. Here is the DNA: TGCGCCAGCACCTCCACTAGCGGGACAGATACGCAGTATTTT. It encodes CASTSTSGTDTQYF.